Sequencing of this T cell receptor (beta chain) was carried out in a study of Graves' ophthalmopathy and Graves' hyperthyroidism (dated by TCRdb to 2016 to 2018). With regard to the full study: Stable hyperthyroidism was defined as no progression to ophthalmopathy within 18 months of follow-up. TCR beta repertoire signatures were used to distinguish Graves' ophthalmopathy from Graves' hyperthyroidism and to predict progression to ophthalmopathy. In total, approximately 140 blood samples were TCR-sequenced: under 45 ophthalmopathy, some 72 hyperthyroidism and roughly 17 hyperthyroidism-to-ophthalmopathy patients. To explore V-J signatures that separate ophthalmopathy from hyperthyroidism, a discovery set of around 97 patients was enrolled, consisting of approximately 45 with ophthalmopathy and about 60 with stable hyperthyroidism. The independent validation cohort included about 19 hyperthyroidism patients plus 17 patients who later progressed from hyperthyroidism to ophthalmopathy. In several hyperthyroidism patients, the T-cell repertoires found in thyroid tissue were compared with those found in blood. Following sample collection, hyperthyroidism patients were given methimazole at a starting dose of 30 mg daily, and ophthalmopathy patients were given high-dose intravenous methylprednisolone.

Comments on this clonotype: It has no known antigen specificity. No base quality values were provided; no much bigger clone lies one nucleotide off.

For repertoire sequencing, TCR beta CDR3 regions were amplified from RNA transcripts. The first round of RT-PCR was done with HTBI primers and the Qiagen OneStep RT-PCR kit, and was followed by a second round of multiplex PCR, then size selection and purification. Libraries were sequenced paired-end with 100 bp reads on an Illumina HiSeq2000. On the study's bioinformatics: SOAPnuke was used for read processing, and reads with adapters, uncalled bases, a mean Phred below 15, or no exact constant-primer or identifier match were discarded. High-quality paired reads were merged with COPE v1.2.5. Clonotypes were defined as unique nucleotide sequences and were aligned to IMGT TRB V, D and J references using MiTCR v1.1. Analysis was restricted to V-J combinations with a frequency above 0.0001, which covered about 99% of repertoires. For each V-J combination, a TCR clonal expansion and chaos score was defined as the ratio of F50 clonal expansion to chaos observed in the TCRdist matrix. Features were reduced by Welch's t-statistics and random forest to about a dozen V-J combinations, which fed a naive Bayes classifier. The similarity between thyroid and blood repertoires was quantified using the Morisita-Horn index. TCRdb reprocessing: public reads trimmed at Q25 with fastp, clones called with MiXCR, in-frame beta chains kept. Every entry covers one CDR3 protein and lists the most common genes and DNA from its rows. The V and J calls reflect TCRdb's pipeline rather than the authors' work. A total of a few hundred thousand distinct CDR3 sequences appear in this sample, 35% to 45% of them only once. Together, the top ten hold about 4.1% of the sample.

Hyperthyroidism patients were newly diagnosed, with disease duration under 2 months, and aged 18 to 65 years. Anyone with other autoimmune diseases, uncontrolled infections, pregnancy or lactation was excluded from the study. Clinical symptoms, serum thyroxine, TRAb, thyroid ultrasound and orbital computed tomography formed the basis of the diagnosis. Total RNA was extracted with Trizol reagent and quality-checked on an Agilent 2100 Bioanalyzer. The paper's findings and limits, for the study overall: Most expanded thyroid clonotypes with a frequency above 0.001 also appeared in blood, which suggests that blood repertoires may reflect the immune response in the thyroid. No statistical method was used to set the sample size in advance, and the investigators knew which group each participant was assigned to. In validation, the model predicted ophthalmopathy progression with 55% to 71% sensitivity and 72.22% specificity; eleven to twelve predicted patients were CT-confirmed with GO in a median of about 7.1 months. In cross-validation, the 13-signature model distinguished ophthalmopathy from stable hyperthyroidism with less than 90% sensitivity and around 83% specificity, while in the test set the corresponding values were around 79% and 71%.

At the junction V is shortened by 2 bases and J by 9 bases, with 9 bases in between. As encoded in the germline V gene (reference sequence), CDR1 is WNHNN while CDR2 is SYGVQD. Including cysteine and phenylalanine, the CDR3 has 12 amino acids. The read is trimmed to its CDR3 DNA, 36 bases read in frame from base 1. This clonotype was sampled from an adult man with Graves' hyperthyroidism. This chain joins TRBV10-1 to TRBJ2-3; the D segment could be TRBD2, given 5 matching bases. The sequenced sample was peripheral blood or thyroid tissue (not recorded which). The DNA sequence is as follows: TGCGCCAGCAGTGAGGGCCTAGCCACGCAGTATTTT. Its translation is CASSEGLATQYF.